These T cell receptor beta chains were read from a single sample in a study of OX40 agonist ivuxolimab in advanced cancers. TCRdb keeps only in-frame clones here, not all; method: immunoSEQ multiplex PCR. The data hold fewer than 120,000 clones, with around 90% observed a single time. This material consisted of CD4+ or CD8+ T cells sorted from blood, taken in a trial of the OX40 agonist ivuxolimab. The receptors shown here come from an adult with an advanced solid tumor such as melanoma, head and neck, liver or kidney cancer. The CDR3 runs from the conserved cysteine through the conserved F or W. The D gene is left open where the match is weak. The size field is filled for only some rows; it gives once, few, many or a size class.

cdr3_aa	cdr3_nt	clone_size	j_call	cdr3_length	v_call	d_call
CASSMTGNQPQHF	TGTGCCAGCAGCATGACAGGGAATCAGCCCCAGCATTTT	.	TRBJ1-5	13	TRBV7-9	TRBD1
CASSQVDRGNWYEQYF	TGCGCCAGCAGCCAGGTTGACAGGGGGAATTGGTACGAGCAGTACTTC	.	TRBJ2-7	16	TRBV4-3	TRBD1
CASRGEEETQYF	TGTGCCAGCAGAGGGGAGGAAGAGACCCAGTACTTC	.	TRBJ2-5	12	TRBV9	.
CATLIAGELFF	TGTGCCACCCTGATTGCGGGGGAGCTGTTTTTT	.	TRBJ2-2	11	TRBV7-6	.
CASSLGPHSSGNTIYF	TGTGCCAGCAGCTTAGGCCCACACAGCTCTGGAAACACCATATATTTT	.	TRBJ1-3	16	TRBV7-2	.
CASSLKGADYGYTF	TGTGCCAGCAGCTTAAAGGGGGCCGACTATGGCTACACCTTC	once	TRBJ1-2	14	TRBV7-9	TRBD1
CASSEGSGNYGYTF	TGTGCCAGCAGTGAGGGGTCGGGAAACTATGGCTACACCTTC	.	TRBJ1-2	14	TRBV6-4	.
CASSLELQGTSFYEQYF	TGTGCCAGCAGCTTAGAGCTACAGGGTACGAGTTTCTACGAGCAGTACTTC	few	TRBJ2-7	17	TRBV7-2	.
CASSQSSFFRGPEKEKLFF	TGTGCCAGCAGCCAATCTAGTTTTTTTAGAGGGCCTGAAAAGGAAAAACTGTTTTTT	.	TRBJ1-4	19	TRBV14	.
CASSSQGYYGYTF	TGTGCCAGCAGCTCACAGGGGTACTATGGCTACACCTTC	.	TRBJ1-2	13	TRBV7-2	TRBD1
CAISEGRNSYEQYF	TGTGCCATTAGTGAAGGACGGAACTCCTACGAGCAGTACTTC	.	TRBJ2-7	14	TRBV10-3	.
CASSQDFYALAALSTDTQYF	TGCGCCAGCAGCCAAGATTTTTACGCGCTAGCCGCCTTAAGCACAGATACGCAGTATTTT	.	TRBJ2-3	20	TRBV4-3	.
CASSLEGAGTAYNSPLHF	TGTGCCAGCAGCTTGGAGGGAGCAGGGACCGCCTATAATTCACCCCTCCACTTT	.	TRBJ1-6	18	TRBV5-8	.
CASSYTSYEQYF	TGTGCCAGCAGTTACACCTCCTACGAGCAGTACTTC	.	TRBJ2-7	12	TRBV6-6	.
CASSKGNKRCTRGDTEAFF	TGTGCCAGCAGCAAAGGTAACAAAAGGTGTACCCGAGGGGACACTGAAGCTTTCTTT	.	TRBJ1-1	19	TRBV21-1	.
CASSQEGGGNIYNEQFF	TGCGCCAGCAGCCAAGAGGGGGGAGGGAATATCTACAATGAGCAGTTCTTC	.	TRBJ2-1	17	TRBV4-3	TRBD2
CASSSGQYGYTF	TGTGCCAGCAGCTCGGGACAGTATGGCTACACCTTC	.	TRBJ1-2	12	TRBV28	TRBD1
CASSLTADWEQYF	TGCGCCAGCAGCTTGACGGCCGATTGGGAGCAGTACTTC	few	TRBJ2-7	13	TRBV5-1	.
CASSSGTGGFRETQYF	TGCGCCAGCAGCTCCGGGACAGGGGGATTCAGGGAGACCCAGTACTTC	.	TRBJ2-5	16	TRBV5-1	TRBD1
CASSLGWGEKLFF	TGTGCCAGCAGCTTAGGGTGGGGGGAAAAACTGTTTTTT	few	TRBJ1-4	13	TRBV7-2	.